Below, 5 T cell receptor beta chains from the same sample are listed, as sequenced in a study of blood T cell repertoires in COVID-19. Produced via immunoSEQ multiplex PCR; TCRdb's table is partial and in-frame only. The sample has 400,000 to 450,000 clones; 75% to 90% are singletons. Input material: peripheral blood. The receptors stem from a woman aged 30 to 39 with active or convalescent COVID-19.

The genes are TRBV12-3 or TRBV12-4 and TRBJ1-1; D call uncertain. The CDR3 runs 13 residues. The V gene lost 7 bases and the J gene lost 3 bases, with 12 bases spanning the gap. The CDR3 nucleotides read TGTGCCAGCACCCGGGGAGGGTACACTGAAGCTTTCTTT. Its translation: CASTRGGYTEAFF.

CDR3 nucleotides: TGTGCCAGTAGTCAGGACAGGGGAGGTGAAGCTTTCTTT. Translation gives CASSQDRGGEAFF. The J gene is TRBJ1-1, the V gene TRBV19; 9 bases fit TRBD1. The CDR3 is 13 amino acids. Germline V CDR1 and CDR2: LNHDA, SQIVND (reference sequence). V was pared by 5 bases and J by 7 bases, with 5 bases of the junction left unmatched. Supplemented by reference TRBV19 and TRBJ1-1, the full variable domain reads DGGITQSPKYLFRKEGQNVTLSCEQNLNHDAMYWYRQDPGQGLRLIYYSQIVNDFQKGDIAEGYSVSREKKESFPLTVTSAQKNPTAFYLCASSQDRGGEAFFGQGTRLTVV.

This clone was picked up one time. The chain joins TRBV3-1 (or the pseudogene TRBV3-2) to TRBJ2-7; D ambiguous. The CDR3 has 18 residues. Germline CDR1 is LGHDT and CDR2 is YNNKEL (reference sequence). Trimming removed 0 bases at V and 2 bases at J, with 20 bases between. The CDR3 coding sequence is TGTGCCAGCAGCCAAGATTTAAACCCGGCCGTTAGCCCCTACGAGCAGTACTTC. Protein: CASSQDLNPAVSPYEQYF.

The chain has TRBV2 and TRBJ1-6, with D perhaps TRBD1 (6 bases). This CDR3 region has 14 residues. Germline V lookup: CDR1 SNHLY, CDR2 FYNNEI. The V end was cut by 8 bases, the J end by 7 bases, with 15 bases between. The CDR3 reads CASGMDSLNSPLHF. The CDR3 DNA follows: TGTGCCAGCGGAATGGACAGCCTAAATTCACCCCTCCACTTT.

V is TRBV3-1 (or the pseudogene TRBV3-2) and J is TRBJ1-6; 8 bases agree with TRBD1. The ends lost 4 bases at V and 6 bases at J; junction bases unmatched: 5. Germline CDR1 and CDR2: LGHDT and YNNKEL (reference sequence). The CDR3 has 15 amino acids. The CDR3 loop is CASSPPTGVNSPLHF. CDR3 nucleotides: TGTGCCAGCAGCCCCCCGACAGGGGTTAATTCACCCCTCCACTTT.